The 2 T cell receptor beta chains below come from one sample, sequenced in a study of T cells in localized non-small cell lung cancer. Assay used: immunoSEQ multiplex PCR; TCRdb lists only in-frame clones, some missing. The table has about 35,000 clones, about 90% seen once. Sequencing was performed on peripheral blood, taken before any cancer treatment. These receptors all stem from an older female donor with stage I lung adenocarcinoma.

J is TRBJ1-5 and V is TRBV19; D is possibly TRBD1 (6 bases). V lost 4 bases to trimming and J lost 1 base, with 8 bases between them. The CDR3 extends over 14 amino acids. The germline gives CDR1 LNHDA, CDR2 SQIVND (reference sequence). The chain's CDR3 is CASSRRGSNQPQHF. Written as DNA, the CDR3 is TGTGCCAGTAGTAGGAGGGGGAGCAATCAGCCCCAGCATTTT.

This sequence joins TRBV6-5 and TRBJ1-4, with a weak D call TRBD1 (5 bases). Germline assignment: CDR1 MNHEY and CDR2 SVGAGI. The length of the CDR3 is 15 residues. Trimming removed 0 bases at V and 7 bases at J, with 12 bases between. The CDR3 loop reads CASSYSQGRGEKLFF. CDR3 DNA: TGTGCCAGCAGTTACTCTCAGGGACGTGGTGAAAAACTGTTTTTT.